The 14 T cell receptor beta chains presented below share a single source sample, sequenced in a study of T cells after yellow fever vaccination. One entry per CDR3 protein results from TCRdb running MiXCR on the 5' RACE reads. The sample yields around 88,000 distinct CDR3 sequences, about 14% seen once. The sample in question was CD8+ T cells not binding an NS4B(214-222) dextramer, sorted from PBMCs, obtained more than 20 days after the first yellow fever vaccination. The receptors stem from a man aged 18 to 29 who received the YFV17D yellow fever vaccine.

The V gene is TRBV5-6, the J gene TRBJ2-7; TRBD2 agrees at 7 bases. V shed 0 bases and J 4 bases; nucleotides not matched to a gene: 4. The length of the CDR3 is 14 residues. Germline CDR1 and CDR2: SGHDT and YYEEEE. CDR3 nucleotide sequence: TGTGCCAGCAGCTTGGTGGGGGGGATGTACGAGCAGTACTTC. As protein: CASSLVGGMYEQYF.

This clonotype has more than one count but fewer than ten. V and J are TRBV19 and TRBJ2-2; D remains ambiguous. This CDR3 contains 14 residues. The V gene's germline CDR1 is LNHDA and CDR2 SQIVND (reference sequence). V was pared by 4 bases and J by 0 bases, with 6 bases between. The CDR3 region has the DNA TGTGCCAGTAGTAATGGGGCGAACACCGGGGAGCTGTTTTTT. Protein product: CASSNGANTGELFF.

This clonotype was recorded a few times. The chain carries TRBV12-5 and TRBJ1-1; D is ambiguous. The germline V gene encodes CDR1 LGHNT and CDR2 FRNRAP. Trimming removed 2 bases from V and 2 bases from J, with 3 bases in between. CDR3 length: 12 residues. Here the CDR3 reads CASGLYNTEAFF. The CDR3 DNA reads as TGTGCTAGTGGTTTGTATAACACTGAAGCTTTCTTT.

The chain couples TRBV15 to TRBJ2-7; 9 bases map to TRBD1. V lost 6 bases to trimming and J lost 6 bases; unmatched junction nucleotides: 3. This CDR3 is 12 amino acids long. Germline V gene sequence: CDR1 LNHNV, CDR2 YYDKDF (reference sequence). The DNA for the CDR3 is TGTGCCACCAGGGACAGGGGAGGCGAGCAGTACGTC. Amino acids: CATRDRGGEQYV.

This chain connects TRBV7-6 to TRBJ2-3; 7 bases align to TRBD2. Germline CDR1 and CDR2: SGHVS and FNYEAQ. This CDR3 is built from 15 residues. J lost 6 bases, V lost 5 bases, and 11 bases had no gene match. In DNA, the CDR3 is TGTGCCAGCAGCGAATTGACTAGCTTTGCGGATACGCAGTATTTT. It yields the protein CASSELTSFADTQYF.

The chain is built from TRBV6-2 or TRBV6-3 and TRBJ2-6, with D possibly being TRBD1 or TRBD2 (5 bases each). V was pared by 9 bases and J by 0 bases, with 12 bases between. The germline V gene encodes CDR1 MNHEY and CDR2 SVGEGT. The CDR3 has 15 residues. The CDR3 nucleotides are TGTGCCAGTGCCGGGGCCTTCTCTGGGGCCAACGTCCTGACTTTC. This sequence encodes CASAGAFSGANVLTF.

This clonotype was seen a few times. This chain uses TRBV9 with TRBJ2-3, with 8 bases lining up with TRBD2. The V gene's germline CDR1 is SGDLS and CDR2 YYNGEE. This CDR3 comprises 15 residues. V trimming: 0 bases; J trimming: 6 bases; junction bases outside the gene matches: 6. CDR3 nucleotide sequence: TGTGCCAGCAGCGTAGTAGGACTAGCCGGTGATACGCAGTATTTT. Its protein product is CASSVVGLAGDTQYF.

This clonotype was observed a handful of times. The chain combines TRBV29-1 with TRBJ2-2, with D possibly being TRBD1 or TRBD2 (5 bases each). The length of the CDR3 is 13 residues. Germline assignment: CDR1 SQVTM and CDR2 ANQGSEA. V was clipped by 4 bases and J by 1 base, with 7 bases between them. The CDR3: CSVGGENTGELFF. Written as DNA, the CDR3 is TGCAGCGTTGGAGGGGAGAACACCGGGGAGCTGTTTTTT.

The chain combines TRBV7-2 with TRBJ2-3; D gene unclear. Between the trimmed V and J ends, which lost 1 base and 2 bases, there was a span of 7 bases. This CDR3 has 14 amino acids. Germline-derived CDR1 and CDR2 are SGHTA and FQGNSA. CDR3 DNA: TGTGCCAGCAGCTTAGGACCTCTCACAGATACGCAGTATTTT. Its translation is CASSLGPLTDTQYF.

This chain uses TRBV4-1 with TRBJ2-3; no firm D call. This CDR3 region has 14 residues. Germline V gene sequence: CDR1 MGHRA, CDR2 YSYEKL. Trimming pared 5 bases from V and 2 bases from J, leaving 11 bases between. CDR3 residues: CASSVGPLTDTQYF. The CDR3 DNA sequence: TGCGCCAGCAGCGTGGGTCCGCTCACAGATACGCAGTATTTT.

This clonotype has just a few counts. The chain has TRBV29-1 and TRBJ1-2; no firm D call. The CDR3 spans 11 residues. Germline loops: CDR1 SQVTM, CDR2 ANQGSEA. With 6 bases removed from V and 7 bases from J, the gap between germline ends came to 12 bases. The CDR3 DNA is TGCAGCGTCGAACGCCAGGCTGGCTACACCTTC. Translating gives CSVERQAGYTF.

The genes are TRBV5-1 and TRBJ2-3; TRBD1 or TRBD2 may be the D gene (6 bases each). CDR3 length equals 14 residues. Trimming took off 2 bases at V and 6 bases at J, with 13 bases between the two ends. Germline assignment: CDR1 SGHRS and CDR2 YFSETQ. The CDR3 loop reads CASSFRGRSDTQYF. CDR3 in DNA: TGCGCCAGCAGCTTCCGGGGGCGGTCGGATACGCAGTATTTT.

This chain connects TRBV11-3 to TRBJ1-5; D gene uncertain. Per the germline V gene, CDR1 is SGHNT and CDR2 is YENEEA. Trimming left V 5 bases short and J 4 bases short, with 12 bases between. The CDR3 totals 14 residues. CDR3 sequence reads: CASSLRCRNQPQHF. As DNA, the CDR3 is TGTGCCAGCAGCCTACGCTGTAGGAATCAGCCCCAGCATTTT.

The genes are TRBV7-6 and TRBJ2-5; a possible D gene is TRBD2 (6 bases). The V gene's germline CDR1 is SGHVS and CDR2 FNYEAQ. This CDR3 comprises 14 residues. V was pared by 1 base and J by 5 bases, with 11 bases between. CDR3 loop: CASSLGRGSETQYF. The DNA of the CDR3 is TGTGCCAGCAGCTTAGGGCGGGGCTCGGAGACCCAGTACTTC.